This T cell receptor beta chain derives from a study of cytomegalovirus exposure and HLA in healthy donors. Study-level findings and limits: Previous analysis showed most TCR beta V segments were productive about 90% or about 30% of the time. In a later analysis, most CMV-associated TCR beta chains appeared HLA-restricted.

This PCR relied on a set of 60 Vbeta primers and 13 Jbeta primers. Produced via immunoSEQ multiplex PCR; TCRdb's table is partial and in-frame only. The sample contains approximately 130,000 clones, 65% to 85% of which appear only once. This clone has just a few counts. Its antigen is as yet unknown. Sequenced: PBMCs. This TCR was recovered from a man in his fifties in good health and CMV-seronegative.

The CDR3 is CASSSPSRGRPYEQYF. Written as DNA, the CDR3 is TGTGCCAGCAGTTCCCCCAGCCGCGGGAGACCTTACGAGCAGTACTTC. V gene TRBV28 combines with J gene TRBJ2-7, with 7 bases matching TRBD2. V gave up 4 bases and J gave up 4 bases; unmatched junction bases: 13. CDR1 and CDR2 (germline): MDHEN, SYDVKM. The CDR3 has 16 amino acids. Full variable domain (rest looked up from reference TRBV28 and TRBJ2-7): DVKVTQSSRYLVKRTGEKVFLECVQDMDHENMFWYRQDPGLGLRLIYFSYDVKMKEKGDIPEGYSVSREKKERFSLILESASTNQTSMYLCASSSPSRGRPYEQYFGPGTRLTVT.